These 9 T cell receptor beta chains originate from one sample sequenced in a study of blood T cells in healthy people across ages. Primers used in a second PCR of roughly 6 to 11 cycles were a sample-barcoded 5' primer and a J-beta primer mix. One entry per CDR3 protein results from TCRdb running MiXCR on the 5' RACE reads. Among around 1,000,000 distinct CDR3 sequences listed, roughly two fifths were seen once. Material for sequencing was blood. The receptors stem from a man aged 18-30 years in good health.

The chain joins TRBV18 to TRBJ2-1, with 8 bases that match TRBD1. Germline assignment: CDR1 KGHSH and CDR2 LQKENI. The CDR3 runs to 16 residues. V lost 3 bases and J lost 5; bases outside the gene matches: 9. The CDR3 DNA reads TGTGCCAGCTCACCCAAGGACAGGGATAACAACAATGAGCAGTTCTTC. It yields the protein CASSPKDRDNNNEQFF.

This clonotype was counted between two and nine times. The V and J genes are TRBV2 and TRBJ1-1; D is unresolved. Trimming left V 7 bases short and J 3 bases short, with 3 bases between. CDR1 is SNHLY, CDR2 FYNNEI, per germline. The CDR3 runs to 10 residues. The CDR3 DNA follows: TGTGCCAGCAAGTACACTGAAGCTTTCTTT. This gives the protein CASKYTEAFF.

V usage is TRBV6-2 or TRBV6-3 and J usage is TRBJ2-7, with 7 bases aligning to TRBD1. V lost 2 bases, J lost 0 bases, and 4 bases stayed unmatched. Germline lookup yields CDR1 MNHEY and CDR2 SVGEGT. The CDR3 consists of 15 residues. The CDR3 DNA follows: TGTGCCAGCAGTTACACAGGGGACAGCTCCTACGAGCAGTACTTC. It is translated as CASSYTGDSSYEQYF.

This clonotype showed up just a few times. The chain recombines TRBV27 with TRBJ1-5; TRBD1 might be the D (5 bases). Germline assignment: CDR1 MNHEY and CDR2 SMNVEV (reference sequence). The CDR3 runs 14 residues. V lost 3 bases and J lost 11, with 17 bases in between. The CDR3 is CASSFRGQGSAQHF. CDR3 nucleotides: TGTGCCAGCAGTTTTCGGGGTCAGGGATCAGCCCAGCATTTT.

In regard to this clonotype: The junction shows a germline mismatch at one end, possibly a read error. The rearrangement uses TRBV9 and TRBJ1-1; D remains ambiguous. The CDR3 contains 13 residues. Germline values: CDR1 SGDLS, CDR2 YYNGEE. The CDR3 DNA sequence: TGTGCCGGCAGCGTAGAAGTGAACACTGAAGCTTTCTTT. Residues: CAGSVEVNTEAFF.

This rearrangement joins TRBV6-2 or TRBV6-3 to TRBJ1-1; D possibly corresponds to TRBD1 (5 bases). V dropped 5 bases and J dropped 5 bases, with 15 bases sitting between them. The CDR3 loop spans 14 amino acids. Germline V gene lookup returns CDR1 MNHEY and CDR2 SVGEGT. The CDR3 spells CASSTAGGRTEAFF. The DNA for the CDR3 is TGTGCCAGCAGTACAGCCGGGGGAAGGACTGAAGCTTTCTTT.

The sample holds a few counts of this clonotype. This rearrangement joins TRBV20-1 to TRBJ2-7; the D gene is possibly TRBD1 (6 bases). V shed 6 bases and J shed 0 bases, with 15 bases lying between them. There are 14 residues in the CDR3. Looked up from germline, CDR1 is DFQATT and CDR2 is SNEGSKA (reference sequence). In DNA, the CDR3 is TGCAGTGCCCGTGACAGGCCGTACTCCTACGAGCAGTACTTC. Translating it yields CSARDRPYSYEQYF.

The V and J genes are TRBV12-3 or TRBV12-4 and TRBJ2-5; the D call may be TRBD1 or TRBD2 (5 bases each). V was clipped by 9 bases and J by 11 bases, with 22 bases between them. This CDR3 comprises 13 residues. DNA for the CDR3: TGTGCCAGTAAAACAGGTCCCGGGAATGAGCAGTACTTC. Residues: CASKTGPGNEQYF.

This clonotype was counted between two and nine times. The rearrangement uses TRBV4-2 and TRBJ1-5; TRBD1 agrees at 8 bases. The J segment lost 9 bases and the V segment lost 0 bases, leaving 7 bases of the junction unmatched. The CDR3 is 15 residues long. Germline V gene lookup returns CDR1 LGHNA and CDR2 YNFKEQ. The chain's CDR3 is CASSQEQGGIGPQHF. The CDR3 DNA follows: TGTGCCAGCAGCCAAGAACAGGGGGGGATTGGGCCCCAGCATTTT.